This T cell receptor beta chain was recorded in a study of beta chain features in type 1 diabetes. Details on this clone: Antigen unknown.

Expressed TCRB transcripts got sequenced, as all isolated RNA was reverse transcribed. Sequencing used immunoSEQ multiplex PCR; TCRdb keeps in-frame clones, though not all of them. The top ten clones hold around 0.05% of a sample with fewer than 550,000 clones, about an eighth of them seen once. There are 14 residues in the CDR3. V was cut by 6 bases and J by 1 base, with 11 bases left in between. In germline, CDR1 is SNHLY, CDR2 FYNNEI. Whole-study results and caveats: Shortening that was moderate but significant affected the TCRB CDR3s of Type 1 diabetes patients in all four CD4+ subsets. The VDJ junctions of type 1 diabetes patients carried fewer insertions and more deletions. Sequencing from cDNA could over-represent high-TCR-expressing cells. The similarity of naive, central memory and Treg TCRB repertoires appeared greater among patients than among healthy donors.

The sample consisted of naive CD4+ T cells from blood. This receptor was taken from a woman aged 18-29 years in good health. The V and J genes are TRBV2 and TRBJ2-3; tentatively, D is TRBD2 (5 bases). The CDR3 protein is CASSVAWGTDTQYF. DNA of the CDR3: TGTGCCAGCAGCGTAGCGTGGGGCACAGATACGCAGTATTTT. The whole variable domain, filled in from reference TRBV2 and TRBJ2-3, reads EPEVTQTPSHQVTQMGQEVILRCVPISNHLYFYWYRQILGQKVEFLVSFYNNEISEKSEIFDDQFSVERPDGSNFTLKIRSTKLEDSAMYFCASSVAWGTDTQYFGPGTRLTVL.